This T cell receptor beta chain was retrieved from a study of identical twins. Study-level findings and limits: In cord blood, abundant beta clonotypes had fewer insertions; memory showed no trend. Cross-sectional statistical analysis was relied on for the conclusions, without the same donors being followed.

For this clonotype: What it recognizes is unknown.

TCRdb analysed the 5' RACE reads with MiXCR anew, one entry per CDR3 protein. The table has some 460,000 distinct CDR3 sequences, around 14% seen once. These sequences were also reported in another study, on yellow fever vaccine responses in identical twins. That work adds: Twins' vaccine T cell response reportedly seemed partly convergent, partly personalized.

Sample: CD4+ T cells sorted from blood. This receptor was identified in a woman between 18 and 29 years old in good health.

The CDR3 coding sequence is TGTGCCAGCAGCCCCGCGGGGGTTAAAGATACGCAGTATTTT. Amino acids: CASSPAGVKDTQYF. This chain links TRBV7-9 with TRBJ2-3; TRBD2 aligns across 7 bases. The CDR3 consists of 14 residues. Trimming cost V 5 bases and J 5 bases; bases outside gene matches: 7. Germline assignment: CDR1 SEHNR and CDR2 FQNEAQ (reference sequence). Full variable domain (rest looked up from reference TRBV7-9 and TRBJ2-3): DTGVSQNPRHKITKRGQNVTFRCDPISEHNRLYWYRQTLGQGPEFLTYFQNEAQLEKSRLLSDRFSAERPKGSFSTLEIQRTEQGDSAMYLCASSPAGVKDTQYFGPGTRLTVL.